A selection of T cell receptor beta chains follows, all from one sample in a study of blood T cell repertoires in COVID-19. Profiled with immunoSEQ multiplex PCR; TCRdb holds only in-frame clones, not every one. The data hold 150,000 to 200,000 clones, with 89% observed a single time. The sequencing input was PBMCs or T cells enriched from blood (not recorded which). Receptors were obtained from a woman aged 18 to 35 who had recovered from COVID-19. The CDR3 runs from the conserved cysteine through the conserved F or W. Fields, in order: D gene, J gene, V gene, clone size, CDR3 length, CDR3 DNA, CDR3 protein. A D gene is named only where the DNA matches it firmly. Not every row has a clone size; where given, it reads once, few, many or a size class.

>TRBD1|TRBJ2-3|TRBV2|.|14
TGTGCCAGCAGTGTGACAGGGGGAGCAGATACGCAGTATTTT
CASSVTGGADTQYF
>TRBD2|TRBJ2-1|TRBV7-9|once|16
TGTGCCAGCAGCCCACCTGAGCGGGAGGCCTACAATGAGCAGTTCTTC
CASSPPEREAYNEQFF
>TRBD1|TRBJ2-7|TRBV30|.|12
TGTGCCTTTAGGGACAGCACCTACGAGCAGTACTTC
CAFRDSTYEQYF
>.|TRBJ2-7|TRBV7-9|.|13
TGTGCCAGCTCGCCGGCGGGGCCCTACGAGCAGTACTTC
CASSPAGPYEQYF
>.|TRBJ1-2|TRBV6-5|.|16
TGTGCCAGCAGTTTCTTCGCAGGGGAGACTAACTATGGCTACACCTTC
CASSFFAGETNYGYTF
>.|TRBJ1-4|TRBV7-9|few|15
TGTGCCAGCAGAGGGCCGGGAGAACCCAATGAAAAACTGTTTTTT
CASRGPGEPNEKLFF
>.|TRBJ2-7|TRBV3-1/TRBV3-2|few|13
TGTGCCAGCAGCCAAGAAACAACCTGGGAGCAGTACTTC
CASSQETTWEQYF
>TRBD1|TRBJ2-2|TRBV19|.|16
TGTGCCAGTAGTTCTCGGACAGGGGAAAACACCGGGGAGCTGTTTTTT
CASSSRTGENTGELFF
>.|TRBJ2-7|TRBV7-9|.|12
TGTGCCAGCAGCTTAACAGGCTACGAGCAGTACTTC
CASSLTGYEQYF
>TRBD2|TRBJ2-5|TRBV5-1|once|17
TGCGCCAGCAGCTTGGCCGGGACTAGCGGGAGGGCATGGACCCAGTACTTC
CASSLAGTSGRAWTQYF
>.|TRBJ1-4|TRBV5-1|.|15
TGCGCCAGCAGACCCACAGGAGCAACTAATGAAAAACTGTTTTTT
CASRPTGATNEKLFF
>.|TRBJ1-2|TRBV2|.|11
TGTGCCAGCAGCGAATCGTATGGCTACACCTTC
CASSESYGYTF
>.|TRBJ2-3|TRBV5-4|.|17
TGTGCCAGCAGCGCCCTTGGCGTGGGTTTGAGGACAGATACGCAGTATTTT
CASSALGVGLRTDTQYF
>.|TRBJ2-3|TRBV10-3|.|13
TGTGCCACCGCGACAGCGATCACAGATACGCAGTATTTT
CATATAITDTQYF
>TRBD1|TRBJ2-7|TRBV7-6|.|15
TGTGCCAGCAGCTTTGGACAGGGAACCCCCTACGAGCAGTACTTC
CASSFGQGTPYEQYF
>.|TRBJ1-6|TRBV7-9|.|14
TGTGCCAGCAGCTTAGGTCGAGAGAATTCACCCCTCCACTTT
CASSLGRENSPLHF
>.|TRBJ1-2|TRBV7-2|once|18
TGTGCCAGCAGCCGCCCTAGGGGAGGGGAAAAGGATAACTATGGCTACACCTTC
CASSRPRGGEKDNYGYTF
>.|TRBJ1-1|TRBV5-5|few|12
TGTGCCAGCTCCCGAGACTGGACTGAAGCTTTCTTT
CASSRDWTEAFF
>TRBD2|TRBJ2-1|TRBV25-1|.|15
TGTGCCAGCAGTGATTTGGGGACTAGCGGCAATGAGCAGTTCTTC
CASSDLGTSGNEQFF
>.|TRBJ2-1|TRBV6-5|.|12
TGTGCCAGCAGTCCCGGGACATCTGAGCAGTTCTTC
CASSPGTSEQFF
>TRBD2|TRBJ2-3|TRBV3-1/TRBV3-2|.|17
TGTGCCAGCAGCCAAATAGCGGGGGGGGAGCTCACAGATACGCAGTATTTT
CASSQIAGGELTDTQYF
>.|TRBJ2-5|TRBV5-5|.|14
TGTGCCAGCAGCCAACCGGGAGCGACAGAGACCCAGTACTTC
CASSQPGATETQYF
>TRBD2|TRBJ2-1|TRBV5-1|.|17
TGCGCCAGCAGCTCCATGTTGCTAGCGGGAGTTTACAATGAGCAGTTCTTC
CASSSMLLAGVYNEQFF
>.|TRBJ1-1|TRBV3-1/TRBV3-2|.|15
TGTGCCAGCAGCCAAGATGGGCAGGGACTGTCCGAAGCTTTCTTT
CASSQDGQGLSEAFF